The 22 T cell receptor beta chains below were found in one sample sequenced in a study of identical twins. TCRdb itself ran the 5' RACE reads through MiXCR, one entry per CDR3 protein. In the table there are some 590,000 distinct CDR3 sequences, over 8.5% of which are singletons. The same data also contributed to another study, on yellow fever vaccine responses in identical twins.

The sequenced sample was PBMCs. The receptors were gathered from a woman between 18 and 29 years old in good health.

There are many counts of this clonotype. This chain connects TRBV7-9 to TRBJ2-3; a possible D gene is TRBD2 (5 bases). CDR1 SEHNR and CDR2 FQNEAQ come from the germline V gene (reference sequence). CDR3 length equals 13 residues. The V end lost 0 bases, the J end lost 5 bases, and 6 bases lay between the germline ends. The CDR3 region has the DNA TGTGCCAGCAGCTTAGCGGGAGAAGATACGCAGTATTTT. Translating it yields CASSLAGEDTQYF.

CDR3 DNA: TGTGCCAGCGCCACTAGCGGGGGGGGGAATTACAATGAGCAGTTCTTC. Its protein product is CASATSGGGNYNEQFF. This rearrangement joins TRBV6-1 to TRBJ2-1; 13 bases are a match to TRBD2. CDR1 and CDR2 (germline): MNHNS, SASEGT. J lost 4 bases, V lost 8 bases, and 8 bases had no gene match. CDR3 length: 16 residues.

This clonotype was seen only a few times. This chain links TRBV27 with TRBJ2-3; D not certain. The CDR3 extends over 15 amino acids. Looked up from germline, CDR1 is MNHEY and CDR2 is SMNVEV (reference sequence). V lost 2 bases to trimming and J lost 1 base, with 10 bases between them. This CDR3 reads CASSLSRRGTDTQYF. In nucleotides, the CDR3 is TGTGCCAGCAGTTTAAGCCGCCGGGGCACAGATACGCAGTATTTT.

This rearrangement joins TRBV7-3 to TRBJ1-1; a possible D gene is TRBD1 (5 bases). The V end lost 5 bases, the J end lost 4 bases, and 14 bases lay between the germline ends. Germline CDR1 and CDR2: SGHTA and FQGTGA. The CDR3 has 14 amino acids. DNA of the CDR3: TGTGCCAGCAGCCCGGGGGGTCGGGTCACTGAAGCTTTCTTT. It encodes CASSPGGRVTEAFF. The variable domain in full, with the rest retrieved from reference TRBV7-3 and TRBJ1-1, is GAGVSQTPSNKVTEKGKYVELRCDPISGHTALYWYRQSLGQGPEFLIYFQGTGAADDSGLPNDRFFAVRPEGSVSTLKIQRTERGDSAVYLCASSPGGRVTEAFFGQGTRLTVV.

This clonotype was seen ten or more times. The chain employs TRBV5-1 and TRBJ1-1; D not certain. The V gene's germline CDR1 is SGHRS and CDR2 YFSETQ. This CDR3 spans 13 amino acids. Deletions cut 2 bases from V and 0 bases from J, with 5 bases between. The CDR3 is CASSLLVNTEAFF. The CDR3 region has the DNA TGCGCCAGCAGCTTATTAGTGAACACTGAAGCTTTCTTT.

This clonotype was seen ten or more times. DNA of the CDR3: TGCGCCAGCAGCATTCTTCAGGGGGATCCCTACGAGCAGTACTTC. It specifies CASSILQGDPYEQYF. The genes are TRBV5-1 and TRBJ2-7; TRBD1 matches at 7 bases. Germline-derived CDR1 and CDR2 are SGHRS and YFSETQ. CDR3 length equals 15 residues. V was clipped by 4 bases and J by 2 bases; unmatched bases: 9.

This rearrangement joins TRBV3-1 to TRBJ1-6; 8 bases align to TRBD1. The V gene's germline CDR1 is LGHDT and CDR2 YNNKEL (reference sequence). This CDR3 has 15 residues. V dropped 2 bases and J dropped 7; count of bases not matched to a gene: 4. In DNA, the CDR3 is TGTGCCAGCAGCCAAAGGACAGGGCTAAATTCACCCCTCCACTTT. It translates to CASSQRTGLNSPLHF. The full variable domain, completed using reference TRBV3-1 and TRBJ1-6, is DTAVSQTPKYLVTQMGNDKSIKCEQNLGHDTMYWYKQDSKKFLKIMFSYNNKELIINETVPNRFSPKSPDKAHLNLHINSLELGDSAVYFCASSQRTGLNSPLHFGNGTRLTVT.

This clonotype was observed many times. CDR3: CASSDDPDTGELFF. Here the CDR3 DNA reads TGTGCCAGCAGTGACGACCCCGACACCGGGGAGCTGTTTTTT. The chain is built from TRBV6-4 and TRBJ2-2; D remains unclear. V was shortened by 2 bases and J by 3 bases, with 7 bases between the two germline ends. CDR1 MRHNA and CDR2 SNTAGT come from the germline V gene. The CDR3 extends over 14 amino acids.

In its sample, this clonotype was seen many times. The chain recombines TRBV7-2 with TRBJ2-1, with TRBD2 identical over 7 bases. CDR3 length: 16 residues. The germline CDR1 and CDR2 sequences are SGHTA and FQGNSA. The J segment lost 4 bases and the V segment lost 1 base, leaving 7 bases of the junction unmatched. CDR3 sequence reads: CASSLVGGSSYNEQFF. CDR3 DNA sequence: TGTGCCAGCAGCTTAGTGGGCGGGAGTTCGTACAATGAGCAGTTCTTC. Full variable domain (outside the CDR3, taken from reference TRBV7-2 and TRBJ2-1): GAGVSQSPSNKVTEKGKDVELRCDPISGHTALYWYRQSLGQGLEFLIYFQGNSAPDKSGLPSDRFSAERTGGSVSTLTIQRTQQEDSAVYLCASSLVGGSSYNEQFFGPGTRLTVL.

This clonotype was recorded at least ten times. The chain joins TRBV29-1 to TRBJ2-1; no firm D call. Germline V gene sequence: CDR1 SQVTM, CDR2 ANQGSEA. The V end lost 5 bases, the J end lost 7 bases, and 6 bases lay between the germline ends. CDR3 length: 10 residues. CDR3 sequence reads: CSVSNNEQFF. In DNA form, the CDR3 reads TGCAGCGTTTCCAATAATGAGCAGTTCTTC.

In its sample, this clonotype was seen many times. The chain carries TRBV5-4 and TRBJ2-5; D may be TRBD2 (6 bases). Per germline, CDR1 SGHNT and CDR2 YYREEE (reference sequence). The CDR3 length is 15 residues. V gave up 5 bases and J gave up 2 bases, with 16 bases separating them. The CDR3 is CASRPFGSGQETQYF. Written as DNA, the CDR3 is TGTGCCAGCAGACCCTTCGGTAGCGGTCAAGAGACCCAGTACTTC.

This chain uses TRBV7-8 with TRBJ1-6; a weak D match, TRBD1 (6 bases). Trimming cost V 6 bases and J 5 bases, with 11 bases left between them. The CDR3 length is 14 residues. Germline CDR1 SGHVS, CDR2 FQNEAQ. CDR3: CASSRTVNNSPLHF. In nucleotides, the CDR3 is TGTGCCAGCAGTAGGACAGTTAATAATTCACCCCTCCACTTT.

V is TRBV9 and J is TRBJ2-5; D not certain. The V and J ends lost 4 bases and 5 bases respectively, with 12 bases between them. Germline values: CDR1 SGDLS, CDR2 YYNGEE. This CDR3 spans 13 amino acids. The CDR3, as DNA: TGTGCCAGCAGCCCCGAGCCCCGGGAGACCCAGTACTTC. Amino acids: CASSPEPRETQYF.

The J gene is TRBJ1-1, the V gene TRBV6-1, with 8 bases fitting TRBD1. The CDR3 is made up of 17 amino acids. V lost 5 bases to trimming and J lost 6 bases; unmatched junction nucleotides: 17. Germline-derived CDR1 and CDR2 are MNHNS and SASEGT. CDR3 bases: TGTGCCAGCAGTCGACTTAGGAAGGGACAGGATGGGTCTGAAGCTTTCTTT. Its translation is CASSRLRKGQDGSEAFF.

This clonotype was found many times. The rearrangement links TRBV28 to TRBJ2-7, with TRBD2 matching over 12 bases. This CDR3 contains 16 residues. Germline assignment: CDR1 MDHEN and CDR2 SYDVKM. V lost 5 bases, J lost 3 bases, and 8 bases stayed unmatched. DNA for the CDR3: TGTGCCAGCAGTGGGGCCCTAGCGGGGGGGCTCTACGAGCAGTACTTC. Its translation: CASSGALAGGLYEQYF.

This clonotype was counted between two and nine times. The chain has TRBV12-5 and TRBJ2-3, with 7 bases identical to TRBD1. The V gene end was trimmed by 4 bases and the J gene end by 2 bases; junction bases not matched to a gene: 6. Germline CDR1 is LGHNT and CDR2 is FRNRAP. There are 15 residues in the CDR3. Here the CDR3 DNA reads TGTGCTAGTGGTTCAGGACAGGACCCCACAGATACGCAGTATTTT. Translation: CASGSGQDPTDTQYF.

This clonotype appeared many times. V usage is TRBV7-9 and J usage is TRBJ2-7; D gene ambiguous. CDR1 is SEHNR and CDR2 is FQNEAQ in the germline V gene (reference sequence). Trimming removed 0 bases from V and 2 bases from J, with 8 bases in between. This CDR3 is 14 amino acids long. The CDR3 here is CASSLAGVPYEQYF. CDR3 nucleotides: TGTGCCAGCAGCTTAGCAGGCGTGCCCTACGAGCAGTACTTC.

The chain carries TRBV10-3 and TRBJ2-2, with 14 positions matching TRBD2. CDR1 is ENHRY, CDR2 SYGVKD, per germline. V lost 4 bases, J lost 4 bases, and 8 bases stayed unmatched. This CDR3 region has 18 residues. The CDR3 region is CAISGGLAGGIGTGELFF. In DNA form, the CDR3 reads TGTGCCATCAGTGGAGGACTAGCGGGAGGTATAGGCACCGGGGAGCTGTTTTTT.

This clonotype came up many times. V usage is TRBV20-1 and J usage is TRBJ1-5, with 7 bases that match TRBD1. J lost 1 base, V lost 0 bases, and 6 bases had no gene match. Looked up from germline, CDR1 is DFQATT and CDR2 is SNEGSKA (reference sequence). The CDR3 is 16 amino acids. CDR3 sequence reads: CSARDGTVKSNQPQHF. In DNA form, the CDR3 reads TGCAGTGCTAGAGACGGGACAGTTAAAAGCAATCAGCCCCAGCATTTT.

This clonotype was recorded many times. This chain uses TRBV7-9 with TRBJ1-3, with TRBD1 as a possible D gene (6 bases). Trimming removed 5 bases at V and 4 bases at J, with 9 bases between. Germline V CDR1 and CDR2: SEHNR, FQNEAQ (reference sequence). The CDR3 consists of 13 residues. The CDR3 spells CASSEGTGNTIYF. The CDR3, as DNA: TGTGCCAGCAGCGAAGGGACAGGAAACACCATATATTTT.

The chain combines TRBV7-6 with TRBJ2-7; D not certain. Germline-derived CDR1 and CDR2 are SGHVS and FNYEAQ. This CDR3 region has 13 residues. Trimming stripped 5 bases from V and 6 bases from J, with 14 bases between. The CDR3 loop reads CASSKSNLREQYF. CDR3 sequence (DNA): TGTGCCAGCAGCAAGAGTAATCTTCGCGAGCAGTACTTC.

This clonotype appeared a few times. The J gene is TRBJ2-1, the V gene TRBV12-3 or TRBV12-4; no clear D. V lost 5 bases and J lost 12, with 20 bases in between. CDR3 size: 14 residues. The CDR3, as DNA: TGTGCCAGCAGTACCGACCGGGCCACTCCACGGCAGTTCTTC. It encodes CASSTDRATPRQFF.